A single sample is the source of the 18 T cell receptor beta chains below, sequenced in a study of blood T cell repertoires in COVID-19. Some clones are missing from TCRdb's copy, which holds only in-frame ones; the method was immunoSEQ multiplex PCR. The sample lists around 370,000 clones, 90% seen once, with 6% to 7.5% in the top ten. Sequencing was carried out using peripheral blood. These receptors all stem from a man between 18 and 35 years old with active or convalescent COVID-19.

This chain joins TRBV9 and TRBJ1-1, with D perhaps matching TRBD1 (6 bases). The germline V and J ends were trimmed by 4 bases and 2 bases, with 15 bases remaining between them. The CDR3 is made up of 15 amino acids. Germline V gene sequence: CDR1 SGDLS, CDR2 YYNGEE. The CDR3 is CASSSGAHLNTEAFF. CDR3 sequence (DNA): TGTGCCAGCAGCTCAGGGGCCCATTTAAACACTGAAGCTTTCTTT.

The chain recombines TRBV6-5 with TRBJ1-5; the match to TRBD1 covers 8 bases. The CDR3 length is 14 residues. Germline trimming cut 7 bases from V and 2 bases from J; bases unmatched to any gene: 4. The germline gives CDR1 MNHEY, CDR2 SVGAGI. CDR3 DNA sequence: TGTGCCAGCATCGAGGACAGGGGCAATCAGCCCCAGCATTTT. Translated: CASIEDRGNQPQHF.

The gene calls are TRBV19 and TRBJ2-1; 8 bases agree with TRBD1. The CDR3 consists of 15 residues. Germline-derived CDR1 and CDR2 are LNHDA and SQIVND (reference sequence). V trimming: 7 bases; J trimming: 8 bases; junction bases outside the gene matches: 13. The DNA for the CDR3 is TGTGCCAGTACCCTGACAGGGGTAATTTGGGATGAGCAGTTCTTC. This codes for CASTLTGVIWDEQFF.

This rearrangement joins TRBV28 to TRBJ2-2; D unclear. The CDR3 runs 13 residues. Trimming took off 3 bases at V and 4 bases at J, with 6 bases between the two ends. Germline loops: CDR1 MDHEN, CDR2 SYDVKM. CDR3 sequence (DNA): TGTGCCAGCAGTTTCCCAGGCACCGGGGAGCTGTTTTTT. Protein sequence: CASSFPGTGELFF.

V usage is TRBV4-1 and J usage is TRBJ2-1; D is perhaps TRBD1 (6 bases). Germline CDR1 is MGHRA and CDR2 is YSYEKL. The CDR3 consists of 14 residues. Deletions cut 5 bases from V and 8 bases from J, with 16 bases between. Written as DNA, the CDR3 is TGCGCCAGCAGCGAAGTGGGGGCGAAGGATGAGCAGTTCTTC. It encodes CASSEVGAKDEQFF.

The chain joins TRBV7-2 to TRBJ2-3, with D possibly being TRBD2 (6 bases). V shed 5 bases and J shed 0 bases, with 21 bases lying between them. CDR1 SGHTA and CDR2 FQGNSA come from the germline V gene. The CDR3 contains 18 residues. CDR3 sequence reads: CASSQFGPLGGSTDTQYF. The CDR3 DNA sequence: TGTGCCAGCAGCCAATTCGGTCCGCTCGGGGGTAGCACAGATACGCAGTATTTT. Drawing the rest from reference TRBV7-2 and TRBJ2-3, the complete variable domain is GAGVSQSPSNKVTEKGKDVELRCDPISGHTALYWYRQSLGQGLEFLIYFQGNSAPDKSGLPSDRFSAERTGGSVSTLTIQRTQQEDSAVYLCASSQFGPLGGSTDTQYFGPGTRLTVL.

The CDR3 is CASSCVWQGSYSNQPQHF. Here the CDR3 DNA reads TGTGCCAGCAGTTGCGTCTGGCAGGGGAGCTATAGCAATCAGCCCCAGCATTTT. V is TRBV25-1 and J is TRBJ1-5; D perhaps matches TRBD1 (6 bases). This CDR3 is built from 18 residues. Trimming took 5 bases from V and 0 from J, leaving 20 bases between them. Germline assignment: CDR1 MGHDK and CDR2 SYGVNS. The whole variable domain, remainder taken from reference TRBV25-1 and TRBJ1-5, is EADIYQTPRYLVIGTGKKITLECSQTMGHDKMYWYQQDPGMELHLIHYSYGVNSTEKGDLSSESTVSRIRTEHFPLTLESARPSHTSQYLCASSCVWQGSYSNQPQHFGDGTRLSIL.

V usage is TRBV16 and J usage is TRBJ2-7; 9 positions match TRBD2. Germline loops: CDR1 KGHSY, CDR2 FQNENV. J was trimmed by 1 base and V by 2 bases; bases with no gene match: 12. There are 18 residues in the CDR3. CDR3 nucleotide sequence: TGTGCCAGCAGCCAAGGGTCTTGGGTAGCGGGGGAGTCCTACGAGCAGTACTTC. Its translation is CASSQGSWVAGESYEQYF.

This clone was detected once. The V call is TRBV11-2, the J call TRBJ2-3; 7 positions match TRBD2. J was trimmed by 10 bases and V by 2 bases; bases with no gene match: 9. CDR1 and CDR2 (germline): SGHAT, FQNNGV. The CDR3 totals 14 residues. CDR3 region: CASSLNPTSNSQYF. Here the CDR3 DNA reads TGTGCCAGCAGCTTAAACCCGACTAGCAATTCGCAGTATTTT.

This chain uses TRBV12-3 or TRBV12-4 with TRBJ2-1; TRBD2 aligns across 8 bases. CDR3 size: 12 residues. The trim removed 6 bases at V and 15 bases at J, leaving 10 bases unmatched. The CDR3 DNA is TGTGCCAGCAGATCCTCCAGCGGGAGTTTGTTCTTC. This sequence encodes CASRSSSGSLFF.

The rearrangement uses TRBV7-3 and TRBJ2-2; D remains ambiguous. The CDR3 totals 12 residues. V was cut by 5 bases and J by 8 bases, with 9 bases left in between. In germline, CDR1 is SGHTA, CDR2 FQGTGA. In nucleotides, the CDR3 is TGTGCCAGCAGCCCCCCGGTGGGGGAGCTGTTTTTT. Translating gives CASSPPVGELFF.

In its sample, this clone was seen a few times. CDR3 nucleotides: TGTGCCAGCAGTTTCCCCCCCCTGGGAGGGTCACCCCTCCACTTT. Protein sequence: CASSFPPLGGSPLHF. This rearrangement joins TRBV28 to TRBJ1-6; D not resolved. This CDR3 spans 15 amino acids. V was cut by 3 bases and J by 10 bases, with 16 bases left in between. Germline V gene data show CDR1 as MDHEN and CDR2 as SYDVKM.

The genes are TRBV6-1 and TRBJ2-2; 14 bases match TRBD2. This CDR3 is built from 17 residues. The germline CDR1 and CDR2 sequences are MNHNS and SASEGT. With 1 base clipped from V and 6 bases from J, the junction kept 4 bases outside the gene matches. The CDR3 spells CASSEGLAGGLAGELFF. The DNA of the CDR3 is TGTGCCAGCAGTGAAGGACTAGCGGGAGGGTTAGCCGGGGAGCTGTTTTTT.

The J gene is TRBJ2-1, the V gene TRBV4-2; 9 nucleotides align to TRBD2. CDR3 size: 17 residues. The junction had 11 bases not matched to a gene; V was cut back by 0 bases and J by 8 bases. Per the germline V gene, CDR1 is LGHNA and CDR2 is YNFKEQ. The CDR3: CASSQEGRLAGLYEQFF. CDR3 DNA: TGTGCCAGCAGCCAAGAAGGACGGCTAGCGGGACTGTATGAGCAGTTCTTC.

This chain connects TRBV18 to TRBJ2-7; 9 positions agree with TRBD1. Germline values: CDR1 KGHSH, CDR2 LQKENI. This CDR3 has 14 residues. J lost 7 bases, V lost 6 bases, and 10 bases had no gene match. CDR3 sequence: CASSSGTGSEEQYF. Written as DNA, the CDR3 is TGTGCCAGCTCGTCCGGGACAGGGTCGGAAGAGCAGTACTTC.

This chain joins TRBV7-9 and TRBJ1-3; D is unresolved. CDR1 SEHNR and CDR2 FQNEAQ come from the germline V gene (reference sequence). The ends were cut back, 2 bases at V and 0 bases at J, with 20 bases in the middle. CDR3 length: 19 amino acids. The CDR3 DNA reads TGTGCCAGCAGCTTACTTTTACCTTCGAGGCGGCTCTCTGGAAACACCATATATTTT. This translates into CASSLLLPSRRLSGNTIYF.

The rearrangement links TRBV5-1 to TRBJ1-6, with a weak D call TRBD1 (5 bases). CDR3 length: 15 amino acids. CDR1 is SGHRS and CDR2 is YFSETQ in the germline V gene. The V end lost 0 bases, the J end lost 5 bases, and 9 bases lay between the germline ends. The CDR3 region is CASSLGGQNNSPLHF. The CDR3 DNA is TGCGCCAGCAGCTTGGGTGGACAAAATAATTCACCCCTCCACTTT.

This clone was detected only a few times. V is TRBV5-1 and J is TRBJ1-1; a possible D gene is TRBD1 (5 bases). With 1 base removed from V and 11 bases from J, the gap between germline ends came to 15 bases. Germline values: CDR1 SGHRS, CDR2 YFSETQ. The CDR3 runs 13 residues. CDR3 coding DNA: TGCGCCAGCAGCTTGATTTCGGACACTGGGGCTTTCTTT. Translation gives CASSLISDTGAFF.